This TCR beta chain appears in the sequencing data of a study of blood T cell repertoires in COVID-19. Study context: Acute and convalescent COVID-19 specimens originated in the United States, Italy and Spain. PBMCs, B-cell-depleted T cells, or T cells were the source of the cDNA or gDNA that made up the material.

Authors' data handling: Amplification from reference gene primers served as the basis for estimated nucleated cell counts. Clones were sequenced by immunoSEQ multiplex PCR, and TCRdb holds only the in-frame ones, with some missing. The V and J calls and clone size were taken over from that table, and D and trimming were inferred from the DNA. This sample has about 340,000 clones, with around nine tenths found just once. The Seattle site enrolled patients during active infection and followed them longitudinally. The source of this sequence is a woman aged 60-70 years with COVID-19, enrolled during active disease. Sequenced: peripheral blood.

CDR3 loop: CASSQDERIETQYF. CDR3 sequence (DNA): TGTGCCAGCAGCCAGGATGAGCGGATAGAGACCCAGTACTTC. The chain has TRBV7-3 and TRBJ2-5; TRBD2 is a possible D gene (5 bases). CDR3 length: 14 amino acids. Between the trimmed V and J ends, which lost 5 bases and 4 bases, there was a span of 14 bases. CDR1 is SGHTA, CDR2 FQGTGA, per germline.